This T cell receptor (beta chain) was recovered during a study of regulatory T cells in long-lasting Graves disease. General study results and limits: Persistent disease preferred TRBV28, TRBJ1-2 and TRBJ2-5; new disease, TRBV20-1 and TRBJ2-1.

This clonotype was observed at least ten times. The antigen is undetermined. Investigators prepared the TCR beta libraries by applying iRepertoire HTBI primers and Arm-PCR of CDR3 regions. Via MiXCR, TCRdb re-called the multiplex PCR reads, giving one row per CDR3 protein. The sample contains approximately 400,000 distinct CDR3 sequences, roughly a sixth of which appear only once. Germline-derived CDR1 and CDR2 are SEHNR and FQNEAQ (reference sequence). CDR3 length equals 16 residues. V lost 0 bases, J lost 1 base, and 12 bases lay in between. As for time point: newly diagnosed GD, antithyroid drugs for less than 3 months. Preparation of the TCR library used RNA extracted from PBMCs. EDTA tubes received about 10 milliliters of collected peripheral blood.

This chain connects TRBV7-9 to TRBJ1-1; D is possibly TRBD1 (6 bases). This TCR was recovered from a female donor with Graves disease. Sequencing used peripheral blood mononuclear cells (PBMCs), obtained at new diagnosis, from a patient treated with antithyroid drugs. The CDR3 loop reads CASSLAYDRTNTEAFF. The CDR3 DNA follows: TGTGCCAGCAGCTTAGCTTATGACAGGACGAACACTGAAGCTTTCTTT.